Below are 27 T cell receptor beta chains sequenced from a single sample in a study of control samples from healthy donors and cancer patients. The assay was immunoSEQ multiplex PCR, and TCRdb's table has in-frame clones only and misses some. The sample lists 120,000 to 150,000 clones; approximately 93% were seen once. The sample taken for sequencing was blood. These receptors came from a man younger than 30 in good health.

The rearrangement links TRBV12-3 or TRBV12-4 to TRBJ2-7, with D possibly TRBD1 on 5 matching bases. The CDR3 extends over 13 amino acids. The V and J ends lost 6 bases and 5 bases respectively, with 14 bases between them. The CDR3: CASSHGHSDEQYF. The CDR3 DNA follows: TGTGCCAGCAGCCATGGACATTCGGACGAGCAGTACTTC.

Points on this clone: Other DNA variants within this sample encode the same CDR3. This sequence joins TRBV6-5 and TRBJ2-7, with TRBD1 matching over 7 bases. The CDR3 has 14 residues. Germline loops: CDR1 MNHEY, CDR2 SVGAGI. Trimming took 2 bases from V and 2 from J; bases not matched to a gene: 3. In DNA form, the CDR3 reads TGTGCCAGCAGTTACGGCCAGGGGGCCTACGAGCAGTACTTC. This sequence encodes CASSYGQGAYEQYF.

J is TRBJ1-1 and V is TRBV4-1, with TRBD1 matching over 7 bases. The ends lost 1 base at V and 4 bases at J; junction bases unmatched: 12. Germline V gene sequence: CDR1 MGHRA, CDR2 YSYEKL. The CDR3 sequence is 17 residues long. DNA for the CDR3: TGCGCCAGCAGCCAAGGACTTACCACAGGGGTGGGCACTGAAGCTTTCTTT. Translating it yields CASSQGLTTGVGTEAFF.

The J gene is TRBJ2-7, the V gene TRBV10-3; 7 nucleotides match TRBD2. The V and J ends lost 10 bases and 0 bases, in that order; junction bases with no gene match: 9. The CDR3 consists of 14 residues. Per germline, CDR1 ENHRY and CDR2 SYGVKD. The CDR3 region has the DNA TGTGCCACCAATGGACGGGGGGACTCCTACGAGCAGTACTTC. Translating gives CATNGRGDSYEQYF.

This clone was seen a few times. J is TRBJ2-2 and V is TRBV9; D gene ambiguous. The CDR3 spans 13 residues. The germline V gene has CDR1 SGDLS and CDR2 YYNGEE. Trimming stripped 3 bases from V and 1 base from J, with 4 bases between. The CDR3 is CASSGLNTGELFF. CDR3 in DNA: TGTGCCAGCAGCGGACTGAACACCGGGGAGCTGTTTTTT.

This sequence joins TRBV4-2 and TRBJ2-3; 7 positions match TRBD2. J gave up 4 bases and V 1 base, and 8 bases lay outside the gene matches. This CDR3 spans 16 amino acids. The germline CDR1 and CDR2 sequences are LGHNA and YNFKEQ. This CDR3 reads CASSQGGGRAADTQYF. Written as DNA, the CDR3 is TGTGCCAGCAGCCAAGGCGGGGGAAGGGCCGCAGATACGCAGTATTTT.

This chain joins TRBV21-1 and TRBJ2-2; the table's D call, TRBD1, has no DNA check behind it. TRBV21-1 is tagged as a pseudogene. The CDR3 has 17 amino acids. CDR3 sequence reads: CASSKYTTGRYTGELFF. CDR3 in DNA: TGTGCCAGCAGCAAATATACGACAGGGAGGTACACCGGGGAGCTGTTTTTT.

The chain recombines TRBV27 with TRBJ2-6, with D uncertain. The CDR3 is made up of 15 amino acids. V was cut by 3 bases and J by 3 bases, with 9 bases left in between. CDR1 MNHEY and CDR2 SMNVEV come from the germline V gene (reference sequence). CDR3 amino acids: CASSLGYGGANVLTF. The CDR3 coding sequence is TGTGCCAGCAGTTTGGGGTATGGTGGGGCCAACGTCCTGACTTTC.

The chain uses TRBV7-6 and TRBJ2-7; the D gene is possibly TRBD2 (6 bases). The germline gives CDR1 SGHVS, CDR2 FNYEAQ. The CDR3 length is 15 residues. Trimming removed 2 bases from V and 3 bases from J, with 14 bases in between. The CDR3 DNA is TGTGCCAGCAGCTTAAAATCGGAGGAGGGCTACGAGCAGTACTTC. Residues: CASSLKSEEGYEQYF.

This chain's CDR3 is CASSLGGYAKNIQYF. Written as DNA, the CDR3 is TGTGCCAGCAGCTTAGGAGGGTATGCCAAAAACATTCAGTACTTC. The rearrangement joins TRBV7-9 to TRBJ2-4; a weak D match, TRBD2 (5 bases). The CDR3 totals 15 residues. Trimming removed 1 base at V and 1 base at J, with 8 bases between. The germline V gene has CDR1 SEHNR and CDR2 FQNEAQ (reference sequence).

The chain employs TRBV4-1 and TRBJ2-6; D call uncertain. CDR1 is MGHRA and CDR2 is YSYEKL in the germline V gene. Trimming pared 1 base from V and 0 bases from J, leaving 10 bases between. This CDR3 has 17 amino acids. CDR3 in DNA: TGCGCCAGCAGCCAAGTACCTGGGTTCTCTGGGGCCAACGTCCTGACTTTC. Its translation is CASSQVPGFSGANVLTF.

The chain uses TRBV28 and TRBJ2-3; D not certain. With 6 bases removed from V and 2 bases from J, the gap between germline ends came to 6 bases. This CDR3 contains 12 residues. Looked up from germline, CDR1 is MDHEN and CDR2 is SYDVKM. The CDR3 DNA follows: TGTGCCAGCAGGGCTAACACAGATACGCAGTATTTT. Translated: CASRANTDTQYF.

Only a few counts were recorded for this clone. The rearrangement uses TRBV5-5 and TRBJ2-7, with D unclear. Trimming took 0 bases from V and 3 from J, leaving 13 bases between them. Germline loops: CDR1 SGHKS, CDR2 YYEKEE (reference sequence). The CDR3 runs 15 residues. CDR3 in amino acids: CASSLGASQNYEQYF. The CDR3 DNA sequence: TGTGCCAGCAGCTTGGGAGCCTCCCAGAACTACGAGCAGTACTTC. Full variable domain (rest looked up from reference TRBV5-5 and TRBJ2-7): DAGVTQSPTHLIKTRGQQVTLRCSPISGHKSVSWYQQVLGQGPQFIFQYYEKEERGRGNFPDRFSARQFPNYSSELNVNALLLGDSALYLCASSLGASQNYEQYFGPGTRLTVT.

The chain has TRBV6-1 and TRBJ1-1; the D is unclear. Germline V gene lookup returns CDR1 MNHNS and CDR2 SASEGT. V lost 4 bases and J lost 2, with 17 bases in between. This CDR3 contains 16 residues. CDR3: CASSAGSPAPNTEAFF. DNA of the CDR3: TGTGCCAGCAGTGCGGGGAGTCCCGCCCCCAACACTGAAGCTTTCTTT.

This chain uses TRBV19 with TRBJ1-4, with a possible D match to TRBD1 (5 bases). Germline assignment: CDR1 LNHDA and CDR2 SQIVND (reference sequence). The germline V and J ends were trimmed by 1 base and 7 bases, with 13 bases remaining between them. This CDR3 has 15 amino acids. The CDR3 DNA follows: TGTGCCAGTAGTATAGTGGGGGTGACGGGTGAAAAACTGTTTTTT. It specifies CASSIVGVTGEKLFF. The whole variable domain, remainder taken from reference TRBV19 and TRBJ1-4, is DGGITQSPKYLFRKEGQNVTLSCEQNLNHDAMYWYRQDPGQGLRLIYYSQIVNDFQKGDIAEGYSVSREKKESFPLTVTSAQKNPTAFYLCASSIVGVTGEKLFFGSGTQLSVL.

This sequence joins TRBV11-1 and TRBJ2-3, with TRBD2 identical over 9 bases. CDR1 SGHAT and CDR2 FQDESV come from the germline V gene (reference sequence). The V and J ends lost 5 bases and 2 bases, in that order; junction bases with no gene match: 5. The CDR3 covers 15 residues. The CDR3 protein is CASSRGTSNTDTQYF. CDR3 bases: TGTGCCAGCAGCCGTGGGACTAGCAACACAGATACGCAGTATTTT.

This sequence joins TRBV27 and TRBJ1-1; D is perhaps TRBD1 (5 bases). The CDR3 is 14 amino acids. Trimming shortened V by 3 bases and J by 5 bases, and 13 bases separated the two germline ends. Germline V gives CDR1 MNHEY, CDR2 SMNVEV (reference sequence). CDR3 region: CASSFRGGETEAFF. For the CDR3, the DNA is TGTGCCAGCAGTTTCCGAGGAGGGGAAACTGAAGCTTTCTTT.

This rearrangement joins TRBV19 to TRBJ1-2; 8 bases map to TRBD1. The V segment lost 7 bases and the J segment 6 bases; nucleotides outside the gene matches: 13. This CDR3 comprises 15 residues. Germline V lookup: CDR1 LNHDA, CDR2 SQIVND (reference sequence). The CDR3 DNA reads TGTGCCAGTACCCCTGGACAGGGAGGGATCCATGGCTACACCTTC. This codes for CASTPGQGGIHGYTF.

The chain uses TRBV5-1 and TRBJ1-3; no clear D gene. Per the germline V gene, CDR1 is SGHRS and CDR2 is YFSETQ. V was trimmed by 4 bases and J by 8 bases, leaving 16 bases between them. The CDR3 is 14 residues long. The CDR3 loop reads CASSPQDLRDTIYF. CDR3 nucleotides: TGCGCCAGCAGCCCGCAGGATTTGCGGGACACCATATATTTT.

V and J are TRBV6-5 and TRBJ2-3, with D perhaps TRBD1 or TRBD2 (5 bases each). The CDR3 has 15 residues. Germline CDR1 reads MNHEY; CDR2 reads SVGAGI. V lost 4 bases, J lost 6 bases, and 17 bases lay in between. The DNA of the CDR3 is TGTGCCAGCAGTTCCCTTGGCCGGGACCGTGATACGCAGTATTTT. Translation gives CASSSLGRDRDTQYF.

This clone was recorded once. The same CDR3 also results from other DNA sequences found in this sample. The chain is built from TRBV6-5 and TRBJ1-6; 7 bases line up with TRBD1. The CDR3 has 14 residues. The V segment lost 5 bases and the J segment 5 bases; nucleotides outside the gene matches: 3. Germline CDR1 is MNHEY and CDR2 is SVGAGI. CDR3 nucleotides: TGTGCCAGCAGTCTTCAGGGGGATAATTCACCCCTCCACTTT. It is translated as CASSLQGDNSPLHF.

The rearrangement joins TRBV3-1 (or the pseudogene TRBV3-2) to TRBJ1-2; D is uncertain. The CDR3 totals 15 residues. Germline assignment: CDR1 LGHDT and CDR2 YNNKEL (reference sequence). V gave up 1 base and J gave up 4 bases, with 13 bases separating them. The CDR3, as DNA: TGTGCCAGCAGCCAAGGTTCGGCAGGCTTCTATGGCTACACCTTC. Protein: CASSQGSAGFYGYTF.

This chain uses TRBV27 with TRBJ1-6, with D maybe TRBD1 (6 bases). V gave up 3 bases and J gave up 4 bases, with 7 bases separating them. Germline V gene sequence: CDR1 MNHEY, CDR2 SMNVEV (reference sequence). The CDR3 is 14 residues long. CDR3 nucleotide sequence: TGTGCCAGCAGTTTGGGACAATATAATTCACCCCTCCACTTT. This sequence encodes CASSLGQYNSPLHF.

The DNA for the CDR3 is TGTGCCACCAGTGACCACGGGACAGGGAGGCGGCTAGCTGGCTACACCTTC. Its protein is CATSDHGTGRRLAGYTF. V usage is TRBV24-1 and J usage is TRBJ1-2; 9 bases are shared with TRBD1. V was clipped by 4 bases and J by 7 bases; unmatched bases: 15. This CDR3 is built from 17 residues. Germline CDR1 is KGHDR and CDR2 is SFDVKD.

This clone appeared a single time. The V and J genes are TRBV6-2 or TRBV6-3 and TRBJ1-5; no reliable D call. Germline V gene sequence: CDR1 MNHEY, CDR2 SVGEGT. The CDR3 has 17 amino acids. With 0 bases removed from V and 4 bases from J, the gap between germline ends came to 16 bases. CDR3 DNA sequence: TGTGCCAGCAGTTACTCGATTTCTCACCGACGGAATCAGCCCCAGCATTTT. The encoded protein is CASSYSISHRRNQPQHF.

This chain links TRBV29-1 with TRBJ2-7, with a possible D match to TRBD2 (6 bases). The V gene's germline CDR1 is SQVTM and CDR2 ANQGSEA. The CDR3 extends over 16 amino acids. Trimming took 1 base from V and 2 from J, leaving 18 bases between them. The CDR3 sequence is CSVEGGRHTITYEQYF. The CDR3 nucleotides read TGCAGCGTTGAAGGGGGGAGGCACACAATTACCTACGAGCAGTACTTC.

This chain joins TRBV7-9 and TRBJ1-1; 7 positions agree with TRBD1. V was clipped by 2 bases and J by 7 bases; unmatched bases: 7. CDR1 is SEHNR, CDR2 FQNEAQ, per germline (reference sequence). This CDR3 is built from 14 residues. The CDR3 DNA sequence: TGTGCCAGCAGCTTATCAGGGGGGTCGGATGAAGCTTTCTTT. Protein sequence: CASSLSGGSDEAFF.